This passage covers 16 T cell receptor beta chains from one sample sequenced in a study of cytomegalovirus exposure and HLA in healthy donors. This PCR relied on a set of 60 Vbeta primers and 13 Jbeta primers. TCRdb keeps only in-frame clones here, not all; method: immunoSEQ multiplex PCR. Seen in this sample are approximately 120,000 clones; the ten most common clones hold roughly 1%. Sequenced material: PBMCs. The source of these receptors is a young man in good health and CMV-seronegative.

The chain has TRBV25-1 and TRBJ1-6; D unresolved. The V end was cut by 6 bases, the J end by 8 bases, with 8 bases between. CDR3 length: 12 amino acids. CDR1 MGHDK and CDR2 SYGVNS come from the germline V gene. The CDR3 region has the DNA TGTGCCAGCAGCCTAGACTATTCACCCCTCCACTTT. This encodes CASSLDYSPLHF. The full variable domain, its missing parts supplied by reference TRBV25-1 and TRBJ1-6, is EADIYQTPRYLVIGTGKKITLECSQTMGHDKMYWYQQDPGMELHLIHYSYGVNSTEKGDLSSESTVSRIRTEHFPLTLESARPSHTSQYLCASSLDYSPLHFGNGTRLTVT.

The genes are TRBV18 and TRBJ1-1; D call uncertain. Germline V CDR1 and CDR2: KGHSH, LQKENI. The CDR3 sequence is 12 residues long. V gave up 6 bases and J gave up 8 bases, with 13 bases separating them. For the CDR3, the DNA is TGTGCCAGCTCCCCCTTGGTCGGGGAAGCTTTCTTT. As protein: CASSPLVGEAFF.

CDR3 region: CASSYRGETQYF. The CDR3 DNA follows: TGTGCCAGCAGTTACAGGGGAGAGACCCAGTACTTC. The chain employs TRBV6-5 and TRBJ2-5; D may be TRBD1 (5 bases). V was trimmed by 2 bases and J by 4 bases, leaving 5 bases between them. The length of the CDR3 is 12 residues. Per germline, CDR1 MNHEY and CDR2 SVGAGI.

CDR3 sequence reads: CASSDAGGYNEQFF. CDR3 coding DNA: TGTGCCAGCAGTGACGCGGGGGGTTACAATGAGCAGTTCTTC. The chain employs TRBV6-1 and TRBJ2-1; 8 nucleotides align to TRBD2. With 3 bases clipped from V and 4 bases from J, the junction kept 2 bases outside the gene matches. This CDR3 is built from 14 residues. CDR1 is MNHNS, CDR2 SASEGT, per germline.

The chain uses TRBV9 and TRBJ2-7, with TRBD1 matching over 9 bases. This CDR3 comprises 16 residues. V dropped 5 bases and J dropped 5; count of bases not matched to a gene: 14. Germline CDR1 reads SGDLS; CDR2 reads YYNGEE. The CDR3 is CASSLRDRDRADEQYF. The CDR3 nucleotides are TGTGCCAGCAGTCTCCGGGACAGGGACCGAGCCGACGAGCAGTACTTC.

V gene TRBV9 combines with J gene TRBJ2-7; 13 bases are a match to TRBD2. CDR1 SGDLS and CDR2 YYNGEE come from the germline V gene. CDR3 length equals 16 residues. V lost 2 bases to trimming and J lost 3 bases; unmatched junction nucleotides: 5. CDR3: CASSVVGLAGDYEQYF. In nucleotides, the CDR3 is TGTGCCAGCAGCGTCGTTGGACTAGCGGGAGACTACGAGCAGTACTTC.

The rearrangement links TRBV7-9 to TRBJ1-2; 7 bases align to TRBD1. Per the germline V gene, CDR1 is SEHNR and CDR2 is FQNEAQ (reference sequence). The ends lost 5 bases at V and 3 bases at J; junction bases unmatched: 3. The CDR3 length is 13 residues. The CDR3 loop is CASSVQGDYGYTF. DNA for the CDR3: TGTGCCAGCAGCGTCCAGGGGGACTATGGCTACACCTTC. Filled out from reference TRBV7-9 and TRBJ1-2, the complete variable domain reads DTGVSQNPRHKITKRGQNVTFRCDPISEHNRLYWYRQTLGQGPEFLTYFQNEAQLEKSRLLSDRFSAERPKGSFSTLEIQRTEQGDSAMYLCASSVQGDYGYTFGSGTRLTVV.

The genes are TRBV27 and TRBJ1-1, with 8 nucleotides matching TRBD1. The CDR3 is 14 amino acids. Germline-derived CDR1 and CDR2 are MNHEY and SMNVEV (reference sequence). The V segment lost 8 bases and the J segment 2 bases; nucleotides outside the gene matches: 7. The CDR3 nucleotides are TGTGCCAGCTCTAGGACAGGGACTAACACTGAAGCTTTCTTT. It translates to CASSRTGTNTEAFF.

J is TRBJ1-1 and V is TRBV5-1; perhaps TRBD1 as D (6 bases). The germline CDR1 and CDR2 sequences are SGHRS and YFSETQ. CDR3 length: 14 residues. V was trimmed by 3 bases and J by 2 bases, leaving 11 bases between them. CDR3 DNA: TGCGCCAGCAGCTATCGGACAGTCAACACTGAAGCTTTCTTT. This sequence encodes CASSYRTVNTEAFF.

The chain has TRBV7-2 and TRBJ2-7, with 11 bases lining up with TRBD2. Germline CDR1 and CDR2: SGHTA and FQGNSA. The CDR3 covers 18 residues. V gave up 1 base and J gave up 3 bases; unmatched junction bases: 11. CDR3 sequence (DNA): TGTGCCAGCAGCTTAGAAGTTAGCGGGAGGGTATGGTACTACGAGCAGTACTTC. It encodes CASSLEVSGRVWYYEQYF.

V and J are TRBV6-5 and TRBJ1-1; no clear D. The germline gives CDR1 MNHEY, CDR2 SVGAGI. The V and J ends lost 2 bases and 1 base respectively, with 8 bases between them. The CDR3 extends over 14 amino acids. The chain's CDR3 is CASSYARENTEAFF. For the CDR3, the DNA is TGTGCCAGCAGTTACGCTCGGGAGAACACTGAAGCTTTCTTT.

This chain links TRBV5-4 with TRBJ2-3; tentatively, D is TRBD2 (5 bases). Germline lookup yields CDR1 SGHNT and CDR2 YYREEE (reference sequence). Trimming removed 1 base from V and 3 bases from J, with 15 bases in between. The CDR3 contains 16 residues. For the CDR3, the DNA is TGTGCCAGCAGCTTGCTCTTGGCTTCGGGGACAGATACGCAGTATTTT. This codes for CASSLLLASGTDTQYF.

This chain connects TRBV19 to TRBJ1-1; D may be TRBD1 (6 bases). Germline-derived CDR1 and CDR2 are LNHDA and SQIVND (reference sequence). Between the trimmed V and J ends, which lost 5 bases and 5 bases, there was a span of 12 bases. The CDR3 is 13 amino acids. The CDR3 nucleotides are TGTGCCAGTAGTGTCGACGGACAGACTGAAGCTTTCTTT. This encodes CASSVDGQTEAFF. The full variable domain, rest sourced from reference TRBV19 and TRBJ1-1, is DGGITQSPKYLFRKEGQNVTLSCEQNLNHDAMYWYRQDPGQGLRLIYYSQIVNDFQKGDIAEGYSVSREKKESFPLTVTSAQKNPTAFYLCASSVDGQTEAFFGQGTRLTVV.

J is TRBJ1-4 and V is TRBV5-4, with 10 bases matching TRBD1. CDR1 is SGHNT, CDR2 YYREEE, per germline (reference sequence). V lost 3 bases to trimming and J lost 8 bases; unmatched junction nucleotides: 7. The CDR3 loop spans 15 amino acids. In nucleotides, the CDR3 is TGTGCCAGCAGCTCTACTCGGGACAGGGGAGAAAAACTGTTTTTT. It translates to CASSSTRDRGEKLFF.

V usage is TRBV2 and J usage is TRBJ2-5; TRBD2 is a possible D gene (5 bases). CDR3 length: 15 residues. Trimming left V 0 bases short and J 2 bases short, with 10 bases between. Germline CDR1 and CDR2: SNHLY and FYNNEI. CDR3 nucleotides: TGTGCCAGCAGTGAAGCTCCGCGGGCGCAAGAGACCCAGTACTTC. Encoded protein: CASSEAPRAQETQYF. The full variable domain, completed using reference TRBV2 and TRBJ2-5, is EPEVTQTPSHQVTQMGQEVILRCVPISNHLYFYWYRQILGQKVEFLVSFYNNEISEKSEIFDDQFSVERPDGSNFTLKIRSTKLEDSAMYFCASSEAPRAQETQYFGPGTRLLVL.

This chain connects TRBV5-4 to TRBJ2-3; TRBD2 matches at 13 bases. V lost 4 bases to trimming and J lost 5 bases; unmatched junction nucleotides: 4. Germline CDR1 reads SGHNT; CDR2 reads YYREEE (reference sequence). The CDR3 totals 15 residues. CDR3 sequence reads: CASSALAGGGDTQYF. CDR3 sequence (DNA): TGTGCCAGCAGCGCACTAGCGGGAGGGGGAGATACGCAGTATTTT.